This T cell receptor (beta chain) was recovered during a study of human T cells and chemical hapten exposure. Regarding time point: patch test 1, 2 weeks after DPC sensitization. The treatment was: therapeutic diphenylcyclopropenone sensitization with weekly scalp DPC. Blood draws preceded each patch test application. The library tagged individual cDNA molecules with unique molecular identifiers. Per the authors' pipeline: Counting gave a median of 95,638 TCRs per sample, with values ranging from about 23,224 to 750,000. TCRdb reprocessed the RACE reads with MiXCR, giving one entry per CDR3 protein. The V and J calls, along with clone size, are taken from TCRdb and not from the paper's own processing. The sample lists 65,000 to 80,000 distinct CDR3 sequences; 10% were seen once. CDR1 is DFQATT, CDR2 SNEGSKA, per germline (reference sequence). Between the trimmed V and J ends, which lost 5 bases and 4 bases, there was a span of 18 bases. The CDR3 is 14 residues long.

The sample in question was whole blood, obtained in connection with sensitization to the hapten diphenylcyclopropenone (DPC). This TCR was sampled from a woman aged 50 to 60 with alopecia areata. Some clones in this sample may be carry-over from other donors' samples. The chain uses TRBV20-1 and TRBJ2-7; D is uncertain. The CDR3 loop reads CSAFSLNSDYEQYF. CDR3 bases: TGCAGTGCTTTCTCCCTAAACTCGGATTACGAGCAGTACTTC.